The rows below give T cell receptor beta chains drawn from one sample of a study of blood T cell repertoires in COVID-19. Some clones are missing from TCRdb's copy, which holds only in-frame ones; the method was immunoSEQ multiplex PCR. The sample lists roughly 60,000 clones; approximately 72% were seen once. The sample taken for sequencing was peripheral blood. The source of these receptors is a woman in her 70s with COVID-19, enrolled during active disease. The CDR3 runs from the conserved cysteine through the conserved F or W. A D gene is named only where the DNA matches it firmly. A clone size is listed for some rows: how often the clone was seen (once, few, many), or a class if it is expanded.

cdr3_aa: CASSQGARTEAFF; cdr3_nt: TGTGCCAGCAGCCAGGGGGCTAGGACTGAAGCTTTCTTT; j_call: TRBJ1-1; v_call: TRBV3-1/TRBV3-2; clone_size: few; d_call: -
cdr3_aa: CASSRTSGTDTQYF; cdr3_nt: TGTGCCAGCAGTCGGACTAGCGGCACAGATACGCAGTATTTT; j_call: TRBJ2-3; v_call: TRBV11-3; clone_size: -; d_call: TRBD2
cdr3_aa: CVSSVSSGGSTDTQYF; cdr3_nt: TGTGTCAGCAGCGTTTCTAGCGGGGGGAGCACAGATACGCAGTATTTT; j_call: TRBJ2-3; v_call: TRBV9; clone_size: -; d_call: TRBD2
cdr3_aa: CASSGTGVNTEAFF; cdr3_nt: TGCGCCAGCAGCGGAACAGGGGTAAATACTGAAGCTTTCTTT; j_call: TRBJ1-1; v_call: TRBV5-1; clone_size: -; d_call: TRBD1
cdr3_aa: CSVAGGLNQPQHF; cdr3_nt: TGCAGCGTTGCGGGCGGGCTCAATCAGCCCCAGCATTTT; j_call: TRBJ1-5; v_call: TRBV29-1; clone_size: -; d_call: -
cdr3_aa: CASSEGQATNEKLFF; cdr3_nt: TGTGCCAGCAGCGAAGGACAGGCAACTAATGAAAAACTGTTTTTT; j_call: TRBJ1-4; v_call: TRBV5-8; clone_size: -; d_call: TRBD1
cdr3_aa: CASTRTGNNEQFF; cdr3_nt: TGTGCCAGCACAAGGACAGGGAACAATGAGCAGTTCTTC; j_call: TRBJ2-1; v_call: TRBV21-1; clone_size: -; d_call: -
cdr3_aa: CSVVGQGTPGANVLTF; cdr3_nt: TGCAGCGTTGTGGGACAGGGAACCCCTGGGGCCAACGTCCTGACTTTC; j_call: TRBJ2-6; v_call: TRBV29-1; clone_size: once; d_call: TRBD1
cdr3_aa: CASSVGGQGREKLFF; cdr3_nt: TGTGCCAGCAGCGTAGGAGGACAGGGACGGGAAAAACTGTTTTTT; j_call: TRBJ1-4; v_call: TRBV9; clone_size: -; d_call: TRBD1
cdr3_aa: CASSPALGRNNSPLHF; cdr3_nt: TGCGCCAGCAGCCCCGCCTTGGGGAGGAACAATTCACCCCTCCACTTT; j_call: TRBJ1-6; v_call: TRBV4-1; clone_size: -; d_call: -
cdr3_aa: CASSQNIGTGKSSPLHF; cdr3_nt: TGTGCCAGCAGCCAAAACATAGGGACAGGGAAAAGTTCACCCCTCCACTTT; j_call: TRBJ1-6; v_call: TRBV4-2; clone_size: -; d_call: TRBD1
cdr3_aa: CASSLTRSDVTDTQYF; cdr3_nt: TGTGCCAGCAGCTTAACCCGCTCAGATGTAACAGATACGCAGTATTTT; j_call: TRBJ2-3; v_call: TRBV5-8; clone_size: few; d_call: -
cdr3_aa: CSVGQIQETQYF; cdr3_nt: TGCAGCGTTGGGCAAATACAAGAGACCCAGTACTTC; j_call: TRBJ2-5; v_call: TRBV29-1; clone_size: -; d_call: -
cdr3_aa: CALLSRDRGGVGYTF; cdr3_nt: TGTGCCTTACTGTCACGGGACAGGGGTGGTGTTGGCTACACCTTC; j_call: TRBJ1-2; v_call: TRBV28; clone_size: -; d_call: TRBD1
cdr3_aa: CASSLRAGGSEQFF; cdr3_nt: TGTGCCAGCAGCCTTCGAGCGGGAGGGAGTGAGCAGTTCTTC; j_call: TRBJ2-1; v_call: TRBV3-1/TRBV3-2; clone_size: few; d_call: TRBD2
cdr3_aa: CAISTGETSQPQHF; cdr3_nt: TGCGCCATCTCAACAGGGGAGACAAGTCAGCCCCAGCATTTT; j_call: TRBJ1-5; v_call: TRBV10-2; clone_size: -; d_call: TRBD1
cdr3_aa: CASSPGTGGETQYF; cdr3_nt: TGTGCCAGCAGCCCCGGGACAGGGGGAGAGACCCAGTACTTC; j_call: TRBJ2-5; v_call: TRBV9; clone_size: -; d_call: TRBD1
cdr3_aa: CASNTGTLGIQYF; cdr3_nt: TGTGCCAGCAATACCGGGACTCTCGGCATTCAGTACTTC; j_call: TRBJ2-4; v_call: TRBV2; clone_size: -; d_call: -
cdr3_aa: CASQTLGNTEAFF; cdr3_nt: TGTGCCAGCCAAACCCTAGGAAACACTGAAGCTTTCTTT; j_call: TRBJ1-1; v_call: TRBV6-5; clone_size: -; d_call: -
cdr3_aa: CASSRHSNYGYTF; cdr3_nt: TGTGCCAGCAGTCGACACTCAAACTATGGCTACACCTTC; j_call: TRBJ1-2; v_call: TRBV6-2/TRBV6-3; clone_size: -; d_call: -
cdr3_aa: CASSIMAGGTEAFF; cdr3_nt: TGTGCCAGTAGTATTATGGCAGGGGGGACTGAAGCTTTCTTT; j_call: TRBJ1-1; v_call: TRBV19; clone_size: medium-sized; d_call: TRBD1
cdr3_aa: CASSSGLAVYF; cdr3_nt: TGTGCCAGCAGTTCGGGACTAGCGGTATACTTC; j_call: TRBJ2-4; v_call: TRBV6-5; clone_size: -; d_call: TRBD2
cdr3_aa: CASSYVGSEQYF; cdr3_nt: TGTGCCAGCAGTTACGTCGGGTCCGAGCAGTACTTC; j_call: TRBJ2-7; v_call: TRBV6-6; clone_size: many; d_call: -
cdr3_aa: CASSRGLADTGELFF; cdr3_nt: TGTGCCAGCAGCCGGGGACTAGCCGACACCGGGGAGCTGTTTTTT; j_call: TRBJ2-2; v_call: TRBV7-9; clone_size: -; d_call: TRBD2
cdr3_aa: CASSAQTDMGYTF; cdr3_nt: TGTGCCAGCAGCGCTCAGACAGATATGGGCTACACCTTC; j_call: TRBJ1-2; v_call: TRBV25-1; clone_size: -; d_call: -
cdr3_aa: CASSESLASGNTIYF; cdr3_nt: TGTGCCAGCAGTGAAAGTCTGGCCTCTGGAAACACCATATATTTT; j_call: TRBJ1-3; v_call: TRBV2; clone_size: -; d_call: -
cdr3_aa: CASSLDRGATGGYTF; cdr3_nt: TGTGCCAGCAGCTTGGACCGCGGGGCCACGGGAGGCTACACCTTC; j_call: TRBJ1-2; v_call: TRBV5-4; clone_size: -; d_call: -
cdr3_aa: CATRTGGRNTEAFF; cdr3_nt: TGTGCCACCCGGACAGGGGGTAGGAACACTGAAGCTTTCTTT; j_call: TRBJ1-1; v_call: TRBV19; clone_size: -; d_call: TRBD1
cdr3_aa: CASSSPTRLAGFDKNIQYF; cdr3_nt: TGTGCCAGCAGCTCGCCCACTCGACTAGCGGGGTTCGACAAAAACATTCAGTACTTC; j_call: TRBJ2-4; v_call: TRBV7-9; clone_size: -; d_call: TRBD2